This record covers a single T cell receptor (beta chain). What it binds is unknown. This entry comes from a study of tumor and adjacent non-tumor tissue in lung cancer. Findings of the study overall: TCR diversity was significantly greater in tumor than normal lung tissue.

Germline V gene lookup returns CDR1 MNHEY and CDR2 SVGEGT. V trimming: 6 bases; J trimming: 6 bases; junction bases outside the gene matches: 10. The CDR3 is 14 amino acids. No cell sorting was done before RNA was extracted from the tissue. The library came from three nested PCR rounds adapted from ARM-PCR protocols. MiXCR, run by TCRdb on the multiplex PCR reads, gives a single entry per CDR3 protein. This sample carries about 90,000 distinct CDR3 sequences, around two thirds of them seen once, and the ten largest clones take roughly 14%. The gene calls are TRBV6-2 or TRBV6-3 and TRBJ2-7, with 8 bases identical to TRBD2. The source is an older man with non-small cell lung cancer. Specimen: lung tumor tissue. The CDR3 region is CASSKAGASPEQYF. The CDR3 region has the DNA TGTGCCAGCAGCAAAGCGGGAGCGTCTCCCGAGCAGTACTTC.